The 6 T cell receptor beta chains reported below all come from one sample, sequenced in a study of T cell repertoires in cytomegalovirus infection. A single record per CDR3 protein comes from TCRdb applying MiXCR to the reads. Seen here are some 700,000 distinct CDR3 sequences, 35% to 40% observed once, and the top ten hold around 2.8%. Material for sequencing was PBMCs. The receptors shown here come from a human donor in good health (CMV status not recorded). Some clones in this sample may be carry-over from other donors' samples.

The genes are TRBV19 and TRBJ1-2; 12 bases fit TRBD1. Germline V gives CDR1 LNHDA, CDR2 SQIVND (reference sequence). The CDR3 sequence is 17 residues long. The J segment lost 5 bases and the V segment lost 5 bases, leaving 12 bases of the junction unmatched. The CDR3 DNA reads TGTGCCAGTAGTCCAGACCGGGACAGGGGGCGCAGGTATGGCTACACCTTC. Protein: CASSPDRDRGRRYGYTF. Full variable domain (remainder filled in from reference TRBV19 and TRBJ1-2): DGGITQSPKYLFRKEGQNVTLSCEQNLNHDAMYWYRQDPGQGLRLIYYSQIVNDFQKGDIAEGYSVSREKKESFPLTVTSAQKNPTAFYLCASSPDRDRGRRYGYTFGSGTRLTVV.

This clonotype was counted between two and nine times. V gene TRBV10-2 combines with J gene TRBJ1-5; tentative D call: TRBD1 (5 bases). Germline V CDR1 and CDR2: WSHSY, SAAADI. The germline V and J ends were trimmed by 2 bases and 2 bases, with 10 bases remaining between them. This CDR3 is built from 15 residues. CDR3 region: CASSEITGRNQPQHF. DNA of the CDR3: TGCGCCAGCAGTGAGATAACAGGTCGCAATCAGCCCCAGCATTTT.

In regard to this clonotype: The conserved final phenylalanine or tryptophan is absent from the CDR3, which likely points to a read error. The chain employs TRBV12-3 or TRBV12-4 and TRBJ1-6; D unresolved. The CDR3 has 12 residues. Between the trimmed V and J ends, which lost 2 bases and 9 bases, there was a span of 5 bases. The CDR3 here is CASSLPRSPLHL. The CDR3 DNA is TGTGCCAGCAGTTTACCCCGTTCACCCCTCCACTTG.

The table lists this clonotype with a few counts. The chain recombines TRBV28 with TRBJ2-7; D gene uncertain. Germline CDR1 and CDR2: MDHEN and SYDVKM. There are 15 residues in the CDR3. Trimming pared 1 base from V and 3 bases from J, leaving 13 bases between. The CDR3 spells CASSLSRLTNYEQYF. CDR3 in DNA: TGTGCCAGCAGTTTATCTCGCCTGACGAACTACGAGCAGTACTTC.

This clonotype was counted only a few times. The chain has TRBV11-2 and TRBJ1-1; TRBD1 might be the D (5 bases). With 3 bases removed from V and 10 bases from J, the gap between germline ends came to 9 bases. Per germline, CDR1 SGHAT and CDR2 FQNNGV. The CDR3 has 11 amino acids. CDR3 nucleotide sequence: TGTGCCAGCAGCTTCGGGACGTCAGCTTTCTTT. This encodes CASSFGTSAFF.

This chain connects TRBV20-1 to TRBJ1-2, with D perhaps matching TRBD1 (5 bases). CDR3 length: 14 amino acids. V was trimmed by 5 bases and J by 4 bases, leaving 17 bases between them. Germline CDR1 reads DFQATT; CDR2 reads SNEGSKA (reference sequence). CDR3 loop: CSAAPGGIAYGYTF. The CDR3 nucleotides read TGCAGTGCTGCCCCGGGGGGGATAGCCTATGGCTACACCTTC.